Only one count was recorded for the clone carrying this T cell receptor beta chain. Its antigen is unknown. This could be a read error, since a much larger clone is one nucleotide away. CDR1 and CDR2 from the germline V gene are SGDLS and YYNGEE. V lost 0 bases and J lost 0, with 2 bases in between. This CDR3 spans 13 amino acids. This sample stems from a study of T cells in Graves' hyperthyroidism and ophthalmopathy. Study results and limitations: A 13 V-J signature model discriminated ophthalmopathy versus stable hyperthyroidism. Before onset, by a median of about seven months, the model predicted ophthalmopathy.

Uncontrolled infection, other autoimmune disease, pregnancy or lactation barred patients from enrollment. Template material for amplifying TCR beta CDR3 regions consisted of RNA transcripts. An initial round of RT-PCR targeting the TCR CDR3 relied on the HTBI primer set. TCRdb ran MiXCR on the multiplex PCR reads and lists one entry per CDR3 protein. The repertoire holds fewer than 800,000 distinct CDR3 sequences, about 15% seen once, with around 7.7% in the top ten. The sequence was collected from a man between 18 and 29 years old with Graves' hyperthyroidism. The chain carries TRBV9 and TRBJ2-3; unclear D gene. Sequenced input: blood. The CDR3 DNA follows: TGTGCCAGCAGCGTAGAGAGCACAGATACGCAGTATTTT. Translation gives CASSVESTDTQYF.